The source of this TCR beta chain is a study of Graves' ophthalmopathy and Graves' hyperthyroidism. Study-level points and caveats: Discrimination between ophthalmopathy and stable hyperthyroidism by a 13-signature model showed about 88% sensitivity and more than 65% specificity. Blood also contained most of the expanded thyroid clonotypes above 0.001 frequency. The model predicted progression of ophthalmopathy with a sensitivity of roughly 65%, and its specificity was 72% to 80%.

This clonotype was observed a handful of times. Its antigen is currently unknown. Symptoms, serum thyroxine and TRAb, thyroid ultrasound, and orbital computed tomography formed the diagnostic basis. RNA transcripts yielded amplified TCR beta CDR3 regions. HTBI primers were used in a first-round RT-PCR, which preceded a second-round multiplex PCR. TCRdb processed the multiplex PCR reads anew with MiXCR; each CDR3 protein has one entry. The data hold around 1,000,000 distinct CDR3 sequences, with 35% to 40% observed a single time. The sample was peripheral blood or thyroid tissue (not recorded which). The clonotype originates from an adult man with Graves' hyperthyroidism.

The CDR3 DNA follows: TGTGCCACATCACAGGGGGACACTGAAGCTTTCTTT. Protein: CATSQGDTEAFF. The chain links TRBV15 to TRBJ1-1; 8 nucleotides line up with TRBD1. The V gene's germline CDR1 is LNHNV and CDR2 YYDKDF (reference sequence). V lost 9 bases and J lost 3; bases outside the gene matches: 3. The CDR3 loop spans 12 amino acids. Combining the CDR3 with reference TRBV15 and TRBJ1-1 gives the whole variable domain DAMVIQNPRYQVTQFGKPVTLSCSQTLNHNVMYWYQQKSSQAPKLLFHYYDKDFNNEADTPDNFQSRRPNTSFCFLDIRSPGLGDTAMYLCATSQGDTEAFFGQGTRLTVV.